Listed here are 32 T cell receptor beta chains from one sample, sequenced in a study of CD8 T cells in Susac syndrome. Random-hexamer reverse transcription was applied to about 0.45 to 1 ug RNA. Using its own MiXCR run on the immunoSEQ multiplex PCR reads, TCRdb lists one record per CDR3 protein. Among a few hundred thousand distinct CDR3 sequences, around 93% were seen once, and the ten largest hold approximately 0.08%. The specimen sequenced was CD4+ T cells from PBMCs. Every receptor here comes from a human donor with multiple sclerosis.

This clonotype was picked up a small number of times. The rearrangement links TRBV29-1 to TRBJ2-5; tentatively, D is TRBD1 (7 bases). Deletions cut 7 bases from V and 11 bases from J, with 17 bases between. CDR3 length: 11 residues. The V gene's germline CDR1 is SQVTM and CDR2 ANQGSEA. The CDR3 loop is CSGSNRGGQYF. In DNA, the CDR3 is TGCAGCGGATCGAACAGGGGAGGACAGTACTTC.

V usage is TRBV20-1 and J usage is TRBJ2-3, with 7 bases lining up with TRBD2. The CDR3 contains 16 residues. Germline V CDR1 and CDR2: DFQATT, SNEGSKA (reference sequence). Germline trimming cut 3 bases from V and 0 bases from J; bases unmatched to any gene: 9. CDR3 residues: CSARPLARGSTDTQYF. CDR3 coding DNA: TGCAGTGCTAGGCCACTAGCGAGGGGCAGCACAGATACGCAGTATTTT.

The chain uses TRBV21-1 and TRBJ2-5; the table's D call, TRBD2, was not checked against the DNA. TRBV21-1 constitutes a pseudogene. The length of the CDR3 is 13 residues. CDR3 amino acids: CASSFPGRPPQYF. CDR3 DNA sequence: TGTGCCAGCAGCTTCCCGGGGAGGCCCCCCCAGTACTTC.

The chain recombines TRBV19 with TRBJ2-7, with D perhaps TRBD2 (6 bases). Per germline, CDR1 LNHDA and CDR2 SQIVND (reference sequence). With 1 base removed from V and 7 bases from J, the gap between germline ends came to 17 bases. The CDR3 spans 15 residues. The CDR3 DNA is TGTGCCAGTAGTATAGTTTCCGGGGGAATGGGAGAGCAGTACTTC. Amino acid sequence: CASSIVSGGMGEQYF.

The CDR3 protein is CSADGRLNTEAFF. DNA of the CDR3: TGCAGTGCTGACGGTCGGCTGAACACTGAAGCTTTCTTT. V and J are TRBV20-1 and TRBJ1-1; D is undetermined. The CDR3 has 13 amino acids. The V gene lost 5 bases and the J gene lost 0 bases, with 10 bases spanning the gap. Germline V gene data show CDR1 as DFQATT and CDR2 as SNEGSKA (reference sequence).

The V call is TRBV10-3, the J call TRBJ1-1; D uncertain. V lost 6 bases and J lost 3, with 5 bases in between. Germline loops: CDR1 ENHRY, CDR2 SYGVKD. This CDR3 has 11 residues. As DNA, the CDR3 is TGTGCCATCAGAGAAGACACTGAAGCTTTCTTT. It encodes CAIREDTEAFF.

This chain uses TRBV9 with TRBJ1-2, with TRBD1 matching 8 bases. Germline CDR1 SGDLS, CDR2 YYNGEE. J gave up 6 bases and V 4 bases, and 8 bases lay outside the gene matches. This CDR3 comprises 14 residues. Written as DNA, the CDR3 is TGTGCCAGCAGCTTGTTCAGGGGGCGCAATGGCTACACCTTC. This sequence encodes CASSLFRGRNGYTF.

This chain joins TRBV19 and TRBJ2-7; D may be TRBD2 (5 bases). Trimming left V 8 bases short and J 9 bases short, with 17 bases between. This CDR3 contains 12 residues. Germline V gives CDR1 LNHDA, CDR2 SQIVND (reference sequence). The CDR3 DNA sequence: TGTGCCAGTGTGAGCCCTGGCGGGCGGCAGTACTTC. This encodes CASVSPGGRQYF.

The CDR3 region is CASARGYSETQYF. The CDR3 DNA reads as TGTGCCAGCGCCCGGGGATACTCGGAGACCCAGTACTTC. The chain recombines TRBV14 with TRBJ2-5; the D gene is possibly TRBD2 (5 bases). CDR1 and CDR2 from the germline V gene are SGHDN and FVKESK. V shed 8 bases and J shed 5 bases, with 15 bases lying between them. CDR3 size: 13 residues.

J is TRBJ2-3 and V is TRBV20-1; 9 nucleotides agree with TRBD2. Germline trimming cut 5 bases from V and 2 bases from J; bases unmatched to any gene: 14. CDR3 length: 17 residues. Germline CDR1 DFQATT, CDR2 SNEGSKA (reference sequence). CDR3 region: CSALKGTAGGFTDTQYF. CDR3 bases: TGCAGTGCTCTCAAAGGAACAGCGGGGGGCTTCACAGATACGCAGTATTTT.

This chain links TRBV30 with TRBJ1-1; 7 bases fit TRBD1. V lost 7 bases to trimming and J lost 1 base; unmatched junction nucleotides: 12. CDR1 is GTSNPN, CDR2 SVGIG, per germline (reference sequence). The CDR3 loop spans 15 amino acids. CDR3 sequence reads: CASTRREGANTEAFF. The CDR3 DNA reads as TGTGCCTCCACACGACGAGAGGGGGCGAACACTGAAGCTTTCTTT.

J is TRBJ2-2 and V is TRBV9; D unresolved. The CDR3 loop spans 14 amino acids. Germline CDR1 SGDLS, CDR2 YYNGEE. The germline V and J ends were trimmed by 3 bases and 5 bases, with 11 bases remaining between them. CDR3 residues: CASSANTMTGELFF. The CDR3 region has the DNA TGTGCCAGCAGCGCAAATACGATGACCGGGGAGCTGTTTTTT.

This clonotype was found once. The chain has TRBV7-9 and TRBJ2-7; D uncertain. V shed 2 bases and J shed 2 bases, with 10 bases lying between them. CDR1 and CDR2 from the germline V gene are SEHNR and FQNEAQ (reference sequence). CDR3 length: 14 residues. This CDR3 is CASSLNSNTYEQYV. The CDR3 DNA is TGTGCCAGCAGCTTAAATTCTAACACCTACGAGCAGTACGTC.

The chain is built from TRBV11-1 and TRBJ2-1, with D possibly TRBD2 on 7 matching bases. V was shortened by 6 bases and J by 3 bases, with 18 bases between the two germline ends. Per germline, CDR1 SGHAT and CDR2 FQDESV (reference sequence). CDR3 length: 16 amino acids. The CDR3 spells CASRTSGGGGYNEQFF. The CDR3 coding sequence is TGTGCCAGCAGGACTTCCGGGGGCGGGGGCTACAATGAGCAGTTCTTC.

The rearrangement uses TRBV12-3 or TRBV12-4 and TRBJ2-5, with D uncertain. V was trimmed by 6 bases and J by 5 bases, leaving 13 bases between them. The CDR3 has 13 amino acids. The CDR3 DNA sequence: TGTGCCAGCAGCCCCCAATACGGGGAGACCCAGTACTTC. Translating gives CASSPQYGETQYF.

The genes are TRBV20-1 and TRBJ2-2; tentatively, D is TRBD1 (5 bases). Germline loops: CDR1 DFQATT, CDR2 SNEGSKA (reference sequence). The CDR3 extends over 13 amino acids. V was clipped by 4 bases and J by 4 bases, with 10 bases between them. In DNA, the CDR3 is TGCAGTGCTAAATCAGGGTCCACCGGGGAGCTGTTTTTT. This sequence encodes CSAKSGSTGELFF.

This sequence joins TRBV13 and TRBJ2-4; TRBD1 is a possible D gene (6 bases). This CDR3 spans 14 amino acids. Trimming removed 2 bases at V and 5 bases at J, with 10 bases between. Germline V lookup: CDR1 PRHDT, CDR2 FYEKMQ (reference sequence). CDR3 DNA: TGTGCCAGCAGCTTAAACAGGGCGGAAAACATTCAGTACTTC. Translating gives CASSLNRAENIQYF.

The rearrangement links TRBV29-1 to TRBJ1-2; maybe TRBD1 (5 bases). The CDR3 runs 11 residues. With 5 bases removed from V and 8 bases from J, the gap between germline ends came to 12 bases. Looked up from germline, CDR1 is SQVTM and CDR2 is ANQGSEA. In nucleotides, the CDR3 is TGCAGCGTTTACCAGGGAGGAGGCTACACCTTC. Protein: CSVYQGGGYTF.

This clonotype was seen a single time. The V call is TRBV30, the J call TRBJ1-2; weak D call: TRBD1 (5 bases). The length of the CDR3 is 11 residues. Trimming took 7 bases from V and 5 from J, leaving 11 bases between them. Germline loops: CDR1 GTSNPN, CDR2 SVGIG (reference sequence). CDR3 sequence (DNA): TGTGCCTATAGACAGACTTATGGCTACACCTTC. This codes for CAYRQTYGYTF. Full variable domain (remainder filled in from reference TRBV30 and TRBJ1-2): SQTIHQWPATLVQPVGSPLSLECTVEGTSNPNLYWYRQAAGRGLQLLFYSVGIGQISSEVPQNLSASRPQDRQFILSSKKLLLSDSGFYLCAYRQTYGYTFGSGTRLTVV.

This chain joins TRBV7-8 and TRBJ2-1; D may be TRBD1 or TRBD2 (5 bases each). The CDR3 totals 16 residues. Germline CDR1 is SGHVS and CDR2 is FQNEAQ. V lost 3 bases and J 8 bases, leaving 20 bases between the germline ends. The CDR3 reads CASSFGAGAGGDEQFF. CDR3 nucleotide sequence: TGTGCCAGCAGCTTTGGCGCCGGGGCCGGTGGGGATGAGCAGTTCTTC.

The J gene is TRBJ2-3, the V gene TRBV20-1; 16 positions agree with TRBD2. Germline CDR1 DFQATT, CDR2 SNEGSKA (reference sequence). Unmatched junction bases numbered 3, after V lost 3 bases and J lost 6 bases. CDR3 length: 15 residues. DNA for the CDR3: TGCAGTGCTAGGGGACTAGCGGGGGGGGCCGATACGCAGTATTTT. This codes for CSARGLAGGADTQYF.

The J gene is TRBJ2-1, the V gene TRBV30; 12 nucleotides agree with TRBD2. Unmatched junction bases numbered 7, after V lost 4 bases and J lost 0 bases. From germline, CDR1 is GTSNPN and CDR2 SVGIG (reference sequence). The CDR3 runs 17 residues. The CDR3 sequence: CAWTRGLAGSSYNEQFF. The CDR3 nucleotides are TGTGCCTGGACCAGAGGACTAGCGGGGAGCTCCTACAATGAGCAGTTCTTC. The variable domain in full, completed from reference TRBV30 and TRBJ2-1, reads SQTIHQWPATLVQPVGSPLSLECTVEGTSNPNLYWYRQAAGRGLQLLFYSVGIGQISSEVPQNLSASRPQDRQFILSSKKLLLSDSGFYLCAWTRGLAGSSYNEQFFGPGTRLTVL.

The sample holds one count of this clonotype. The chain couples TRBV7-9 to TRBJ2-4; no clear D gene. V lost 4 bases and J 8 bases, leaving 9 bases between the germline ends. The germline V gene encodes CDR1 SEHNR and CDR2 FQNEAQ (reference sequence). This CDR3 has 12 residues. CDR3 in amino acids: CASSSDGDIQYF. The CDR3 nucleotides read TGTGCCAGCAGCTCCGACGGAGACATTCAGTACTTC.

The gene calls are TRBV6-5 and TRBJ1-2; TRBD1 agrees at 11 bases. The ends lost 1 base at V and 2 bases at J; junction bases unmatched: 6. The length of the CDR3 is 17 residues. The germline V gene has CDR1 MNHEY and CDR2 SVGAGI. This CDR3 is CASSYFVGTGGNYGYTF. CDR3 bases: TGTGCCAGCAGTTACTTCGTTGGGACAGGGGGGAACTATGGCTACACCTTC.

The V and J genes are TRBV20-1 and TRBJ2-3; 7 nucleotides match TRBD1. V was clipped by 5 bases and J by 0 bases; unmatched bases: 5. The CDR3 covers 14 residues. The germline gives CDR1 DFQATT, CDR2 SNEGSKA (reference sequence). The CDR3, as DNA: TGCAGTGCTCGACGGGACAGTAGCACAGATACGCAGTATTTT. Amino acids: CSARRDSSTDTQYF.

The gene calls are TRBV25-1 and TRBJ1-6; D remains ambiguous. The CDR3 covers 13 residues. Looked up from germline, CDR1 is MGHDK and CDR2 is SYGVNS. The V end lost 1 base, the J end lost 9 bases, and 7 bases lay between the germline ends. This CDR3 is CASSEWEGSPLHF. CDR3 nucleotides: TGTGCCAGCAGTGAATGGGAGGGTTCACCCCTCCACTTT. The full variable domain, in which reference TRBV25-1 and TRBJ1-6 provide the parts outside the CDR3, is EADIYQTPRYLVIGTGKKITLECSQTMGHDKMYWYQQDPGMELHLIHYSYGVNSTEKGDLSSESTVSRIRTEHFPLTLESARPSHTSQYLCASSEWEGSPLHFGNGTRLTVT.

The V and J genes are TRBV24-1 and TRBJ2-2, with no clear D. This CDR3 is 13 amino acids long. V was pared by 7 bases and J by 6 bases, with 11 bases between. Germline loops: CDR1 KGHDR, CDR2 SFDVKD. CDR3 bases: TGTGCCACCAGCGAAGGGTTAGCCGGGGAGCTGTTTTTT. It specifies CATSEGLAGELFF.

The rearrangement joins TRBV24-1 to TRBJ2-2; D is possibly TRBD1 (6 bases). V lost 4 bases and J lost 5, with 13 bases in between. Germline CDR1 and CDR2: KGHDR and SFDVKD. CDR3 length equals 15 residues. In DNA, the CDR3 is TGTGCCACCAGTGACTCCGGACAGATTACCGGGGAGCTGTTTTTT. As protein: CATSDSGQITGELFF.

This clonotype was seen just once. V and J are TRBV29-1 and TRBJ1-2; D is unclear. Germline V gene data show CDR1 as SQVTM and CDR2 as ANQGSEA. CDR3 size: 15 residues. V was pared by 1 base and J by 3 bases, with 15 bases between. The CDR3 spells CSVEGPLGSHYGYTF. Written as DNA, the CDR3 is TGCAGCGTTGAAGGCCCGCTTGGCAGTCACTATGGCTACACCTTC.

The chain joins TRBV3-1 to TRBJ2-4; TRBD2 is a possible D gene (5 bases). The CDR3 runs 11 residues. Germline V CDR1 and CDR2: LGHDT, YNNKEL (reference sequence). Trimming pared 4 bases from V and 10 bases from J, leaving 8 bases between. In nucleotides, the CDR3 is TGTGCCAGCAGCCTCACGGGGATTCAGTACTTC. It is translated as CASSLTGIQYF. The full variable domain, in which reference TRBV3-1 and TRBJ2-4 provide the parts outside the CDR3, is DTAVSQTPKYLVTQMGNDKSIKCEQNLGHDTMYWYKQDSKKFLKIMFSYNNKELIINETVPNRFSPKSPDKAHLNLHINSLELGDSAVYFCASSLTGIQYFGAGTRLSVL.

The chain carries TRBV27 and TRBJ2-7, with 10 bases lining up with TRBD1. The ends lost 8 bases at V and 6 bases at J; junction bases unmatched: 16. From germline, CDR1 is MNHEY and CDR2 SMNVEV (reference sequence). CDR3 length: 16 residues. The CDR3 loop is CASATPGTGASGEQYV. The CDR3 nucleotides read TGTGCCAGCGCCACCCCCGGGACAGGGGCTTCGGGCGAGCAGTACGTC.

The genes are TRBV20-1 and TRBJ2-7; the D is unclear. Germline V gene sequence: CDR1 DFQATT, CDR2 SNEGSKA (reference sequence). V was shortened by 1 base and J by 3 bases, with 7 bases between the two germline ends. There are 12 residues in the CDR3. The chain's CDR3 is CSARGSGYEQYF. CDR3 DNA sequence: TGCAGTGCTAGAGGGAGTGGCTACGAGCAGTACTTC.